The following is a T cell receptor (beta chain) sequence with its context. The antigen is unknown. This record comes from a study of T-cell reconstitution after alpha-beta-depleted transplantation in children. The study, taken as a whole, reports: Two months or so post-transplant, alpha-beta T cells reportedly derived from several hundred expanded graft clones. At one year after transplant, newly produced T cells mostly accounted for T-cell counts and diversity.

A TCRbeta library incorporating unique molecular identifiers was prepared. TCRdb processed the PCR reads anew with MiXCR; each CDR3 protein has one entry. The sample lists a few hundred thousand distinct CDR3 sequences; roughly 25% were seen once. CDR1 is SGDLS and CDR2 is YYNGEE in the germline V gene. The CDR3 contains 23 residues. The junction had 30 bases not matched to a gene; V was cut back by 5 bases and J by 7 bases. The V call is TRBV9, the J call TRBJ2-1, with TRBD2 matching over 13 bases. Sequencing was performed on PBMCs, taken before TCRalphabeta/CD19-depleted stem cell transplant. This receptor was identified in a girl aged 2-9 years with Fanconi anemia, due to receive a stem cell transplant. The CDR3 sequence is CASRLAGGLSVGPNQAGFNEQFF. CDR3 coding DNA: TGTGCCAGCAGACTAGCGGGGGGGCTAAGCGTTGGGCCGAATCAGGCAGGGTTTAATGAGCAGTTCTTC.